The present TCR beta chain was sequenced within a study of cytomegalovirus exposure and HLA in healthy donors. The overall study: Of all 400 or so donors who were genotyped, 75% to 85% belonged to the Caucasian-associated ancestry cluster. Overall study results and limits: The classifier reportedly diagnosed cytomegalovirus status with high specificity and sensitivity. A cluster of highly shared sequence variants was likely a sequencing artifact. Data from an earlier analysis indicated that most TCR beta V segments were productive either about 87% or about 30% of the time.

A note on this clone: What it binds is unknown.

The PCR employed 60 Vbeta primers together with 13 Jbeta primers. Data came from immunoSEQ multiplex PCR; TCRdb stores just in-frame clones and leaves some out. The table lists around 180,000 clones, more than 85% of them singletons. V was trimmed by 1 base and J by 1 base, leaving 5 bases between them. The CDR3 sequence is 15 residues long. Germline V CDR1 and CDR2: SEHNR, FQNEAQ (reference sequence). The sequenced sample consisted of PBMCs. The chain recombines TRBV7-9 with TRBJ2-6; D remains unclear. The receptor comes from a woman under 30 in good health and CMV-seronegative. The CDR3 bases are TGTGCCAGCAGCTTAGGCGGTTCTGGGGCCAACGTCCTGACTTTC. Protein sequence: CASSLGGSGANVLTF.